A single sample gave rise to the 8 T cell receptor beta chains below, sequenced in a study of shared clonotypes between healthy human individuals. Sequencing was performed with immunoSEQ multiplex PCR; in TCRdb, only in-frame clones are kept and a portion is missing. The table records roughly 2 million clones, approximately 96% of them present only once. Source material: naive CD4+ T cells sorted from blood. Noted subset: CD45RA+ positively selected. The receptors stem from a man between 18 and 29 years old in good health.

This clone appeared once. The genes are TRBV5-1 and TRBJ2-5; TRBD2 matches at 9 bases. Germline lookup yields CDR1 SGHRS and CDR2 YFSETQ. V lost 9 bases and J lost 2; bases outside the gene matches: 8. This CDR3 region has 14 residues. Here the CDR3 reads CATSAGGLQETQYF. The CDR3 coding sequence is TGCGCCACCTCGGCGGGGGGGTTACAAGAGACCCAGTACTTC.

In the case of this clone: Different DNA sequences within this sample yield the same CDR3. V and J are TRBV10-1 and TRBJ2-5; TRBD1 is a possible D gene (5 bases). The length of the CDR3 is 15 residues. V was cut by 0 bases and J by 2 bases, with 10 bases left in between. The germline gives CDR1 WNHNN, CDR2 SYGVQD (reference sequence). In DNA, the CDR3 is TGCGCCAGCAGTGAGTCTAATAGGGGACAAGAGACCCAGTACTTC. It encodes CASSESNRGQETQYF.

This clone is a singleton in its sample. This chain links TRBV6-5 with TRBJ1-1, with D maybe TRBD1 (5 bases). CDR1 is MNHEY, CDR2 SVGAGI, per germline. This CDR3 is built from 11 residues. V lost 6 bases and J lost 8, with 10 bases in between. DNA for the CDR3: TGTGCCAGCAGCCGGGACGGAGAAGCTTTCTTT. It specifies CASSRDGEAFF.

This chain links TRBV5-1 with TRBJ1-1, with D possibly being TRBD1 (5 bases). Trimming cost V 6 bases and J 4 bases, with 16 bases left between them. Germline V gene lookup returns CDR1 SGHRS and CDR2 YFSETQ. This CDR3 region has 14 residues. As DNA, the CDR3 is TGCGCCAGCAAGTTTAACCCGGGGGGCACTGAAGCTTTCTTT. This sequence encodes CASKFNPGGTEAFF.

The gene calls are TRBV6-6 and TRBJ2-2; possibly TRBD1 or TRBD2 for D (5 bases each). Germline V gene data show CDR1 as MNHNY and CDR2 as SVGAGI (reference sequence). The CDR3 runs 16 residues. V dropped 2 bases and J dropped 1 base, with 11 bases sitting between them. For the CDR3, the DNA is TGTGCCAGCAGTTACCCCGGGACGAAGAACACCGGGGAGCTGTTTTTT. Amino acids: CASSYPGTKNTGELFF.

This sequence joins TRBV9 and TRBJ2-2, with D perhaps matching TRBD1 (6 bases). The CDR3 length is 16 residues. Trimming cost V 3 bases and J 1 base, with 13 bases left between them. The germline CDR1 and CDR2 sequences are SGDLS and YYNGEE. The CDR3 bases are TGTGCCAGCAGCGCCCAGGGGCTGATGAACACCGGGGAGCTGTTTTTT. It specifies CASSAQGLMNTGELFF. The whole variable domain, remainder taken from reference TRBV9 and TRBJ2-2, is DSGVTQTPKHLITATGQRVTLRCSPRSGDLSVYWYQQSLDQGLQFLIQYYNGEERAKGNILERFSAQQFPDLHSELNLSSLELGDSALYFCASSAQGLMNTGELFFGEGSRLTVL.

A remark on this clone: Other DNA sequences within the sample encode an identical CDR3. This chain joins TRBV7-2 and TRBJ2-7; 14 nucleotides agree with TRBD2. This CDR3 is 14 amino acids long. V shed 5 bases, J shed 5 bases, and the junction held 2 bases outside the gene matches. From germline, CDR1 is SGHTA and CDR2 FQGNSA. The CDR3 DNA reads as TGTGCCAGCAGCCCGGGACTAGCGGGAGACGAGCAGTACTTC. Translating it yields CASSPGLAGDEQYF.

In regard to this clone: Within the sample, other DNA sequences also encode this same CDR3. This chain connects TRBV2 to TRBJ2-7; 8 bases map to TRBD2. Germline V gene data show CDR1 as SNHLY and CDR2 as FYNNEI. The CDR3 has 11 amino acids. Germline trimming cut 8 bases from V and 4 bases from J; bases unmatched to any gene: 1. For the CDR3, the DNA is TGTGCCAGCCGGGGGGGTTACGAGCAGTACTTC. Protein sequence: CASRGGYEQYF. Full variable domain (missing parts from reference TRBV2 and TRBJ2-7): EPEVTQTPSHQVTQMGQEVILRCVPISNHLYFYWYRQILGQKVEFLVSFYNNEISEKSEIFDDQFSVERPDGSNFTLKIRSTKLEDSAMYFCASRGGYEQYFGPGTRLTVT.